The entry below describes one TCR beta chain. The CDR3 has 16 residues. The germline V and J ends were trimmed by 6 bases and 2 bases, with 20 bases remaining between them. Germline V gene sequence: CDR1 LNHDA, CDR2 SQIVND (reference sequence). The data were obtained in a study of blood T cell repertoires in COVID-19. For the study at large: From T cells, B-cell-depleted T cells, or PBMCs came the material, which was cDNA or gDNA.

In the source study's methods: Reference gene primer amplification in the assay estimated nucleated cell counts. Produced via immunoSEQ multiplex PCR; TCRdb's table is partial and in-frame only. The DNA was the basis for D and trimming; V, J and clone size are from that table. Counted here are 200,000 to 300,000 clones, about 82% occurring once; the ten biggest clones make up 9% to 15%. The sequence was collected from an elderly man with acute or convalescent COVID-19. V gene TRBV19 combines with J gene TRBJ2-7, with D possibly TRBD1 on 8 matching bases. Material: peripheral blood. The CDR3 nucleotides are TGTGCCAGTAGGGCCCCAGCGGGACAGGCTCCCTACGAGCAGTACTTC. The encoded protein is CASRAPAGQAPYEQYF.